This T cell receptor (beta chain) was sequenced for a study of identical twins. Each CDR3 protein gets one entry after TCRdb re-called the 5' RACE reads with MiXCR. Of about 480,000 distinct CDR3 sequences listed, 11% to 15% were seen once; the top ten hold about 0.54%. Per germline, CDR1 DFQATT and CDR2 SNEGSKA (reference sequence). Germline trimming cut 2 bases from V and 0 bases from J; bases unmatched to any gene: 5. CDR3 length equals 15 residues. These data are also associated with another study on yellow fever vaccine responses in identical twins.

The chain carries TRBV20-1 and TRBJ2-7; 9 bases are shared with TRBD1. Sample: CD4+ T cells sorted from blood. This receptor was taken from a woman aged 18-29 years in good health. In DNA, the CDR3 is TGCAGTGCTAGATTGTGGGACAGGGTCTCCTACGAGCAGTACTTC. Encoded protein: CSARLWDRVSYEQYF.